These 19 T cell receptor beta chains share one sample of origin, sequenced in a study of blood T cell repertoires in COVID-19. Data came from immunoSEQ multiplex PCR; TCRdb stores just in-frame clones and leaves some out. The sample contains fewer than 250,000 clones, about 90% of which appear only once. The sample was PBMCs or T cells enriched from blood (not recorded which). All receptors derive from a woman aged 45-65 years with acute COVID-19.

CDR3 in amino acids: CASSLTSVSRDTEAFF. DNA of the CDR3: TGTGCCAGCAGCTTAACCTCAGTATCCAGGGACACTGAAGCTTTCTTT. This sequence joins TRBV11-2 and TRBJ1-1; maybe TRBD1 (5 bases). The CDR3 is 16 amino acids. V gave up 2 bases and J gave up 3 bases, with 16 bases separating them. CDR1 is SGHAT, CDR2 FQNNGV, per germline.

The genes are TRBV4-1 and TRBJ2-3, with D perhaps matching TRBD2 (6 bases). CDR1 MGHRA and CDR2 YSYEKL come from the germline V gene. Trimming removed 5 bases from V and 1 base from J, with 16 bases in between. The CDR3 runs to 16 residues. The CDR3 nucleotides read TGCGCCAGCAGCGAGTGGAAGCGGGCTCGCACAGATACGCAGTATTTT. Its protein product is CASSEWKRARTDTQYF.

The chain recombines TRBV7-8 with TRBJ2-2, with no clear D. Germline CDR1 reads SGHVS; CDR2 reads FQNEAQ. V lost 2 bases and J lost 4, with 11 bases in between. The CDR3 runs 15 residues. The CDR3 sequence: CASSLKEVSTGELFF. CDR3 DNA: TGTGCCAGCAGCTTAAAAGAAGTTAGCACCGGGGAGCTGTTTTTT.

This chain links TRBV29-1 with TRBJ2-3; the match to TRBD1 covers 10 bases. V shed 0 bases and J 6 bases; nucleotides not matched to a gene: 15. CDR1 SQVTM and CDR2 ANQGSEA come from the germline V gene. This CDR3 comprises 18 residues. The CDR3 DNA reads as TGCAGCGTTGAAGACCGCATATACAAAAGGACAGGGGGGGATACGCAGTATTTT. This gives the protein CSVEDRIYKRTGGDTQYF.

The chain is built from TRBV7-6 and TRBJ1-1; D ambiguous. Germline loops: CDR1 SGHVS, CDR2 FNYEAQ. V gave up 3 bases and J gave up 4 bases, with 12 bases separating them. The CDR3 extends over 14 amino acids. The CDR3 region has the DNA TGTGCCAGCAGCTTTCAAATCGTTAGCACTGAAGCTTTCTTT. It encodes CASSFQIVSTEAFF.

This chain connects TRBV4-3 to TRBJ1-2; D is ambiguous. The CDR3 runs 14 residues. From germline, CDR1 is LGHNA and CDR2 YSLEER. V was shortened by 1 base and J by 4 bases, with 10 bases between the two germline ends. The chain's CDR3 is CASSQGPGSYGYTF. For the CDR3, the DNA is TGCGCCAGCAGCCAAGGCCCGGGAAGCTATGGCTACACCTTC.

The chain employs TRBV27 and TRBJ2-7, with 11 bases aligning to TRBD2. The germline gives CDR1 MNHEY, CDR2 SMNVEV (reference sequence). The ends lost 1 base at V and 0 bases at J; junction bases unmatched: 2. This CDR3 region has 16 residues. CDR3 in DNA: TGTGCCAGCAGTTTATTTGGGACTAGCGGCTCCTACGAGCAGTACTTC. It specifies CASSLFGTSGSYEQYF.

The gene calls are TRBV27 and TRBJ2-7; TRBD1 agrees at 8 bases. CDR1 and CDR2 (germline): MNHEY, SMNVEV (reference sequence). The CDR3 covers 15 residues. With V trimmed by 3 bases and J by 4 bases, 8 bases remained unmatched. This CDR3 is CASSFKAGGLYEQYF. DNA for the CDR3: TGTGCCAGCAGTTTTAAGGCAGGGGGCTTATACGAGCAGTACTTC.

Only one count was recorded for this clone. The rearrangement links TRBV20-1 to TRBJ2-1; TRBD1 might be the D (6 bases). CDR3 length equals 15 residues. The germline gives CDR1 DFQATT, CDR2 SNEGSKA (reference sequence). The V end lost 3 bases, the J end lost 0 bases, and 12 bases lay between the germline ends. The CDR3, as DNA: TGCAGTGCTAGTTCGACGGACAGCTCCTACAATGAGCAGTTCTTC. This codes for CSASSTDSSYNEQFF.

J is TRBJ2-7 and V is TRBV28; 10 bases align to TRBD2. Germline-derived CDR1 and CDR2 are MDHEN and SYDVKM. The CDR3 has 15 amino acids. The V gene end was trimmed by 7 bases and the J gene end by 4 bases; junction bases not matched to a gene: 10. For the CDR3, the DNA is TGTGCCAGCATTGATGGGCCGGGACTAGCGTACGAGCAGTACTTC. Translating gives CASIDGPGLAYEQYF.

The rearrangement uses TRBV27 and TRBJ1-5, with unresolved D. V lost 2 bases and J lost 1, with 12 bases in between. This CDR3 contains 16 residues. CDR1 and CDR2 from the germline V gene are MNHEY and SMNVEV (reference sequence). In nucleotides, the CDR3 is TGTGCCAGCAGTTTAGCGGGGAGGGAAAGCAATCAGCCCCAGCATTTT. This sequence encodes CASSLAGRESNQPQHF.

This chain uses TRBV28 with TRBJ2-7, with D possibly being TRBD2 (5 bases). The CDR3 contains 15 residues. Trimming took 6 bases from V and 1 from J, leaving 16 bases between them. Germline V gene lookup returns CDR1 MDHEN and CDR2 SYDVKM. The CDR3 loop reads CASSPILGVSYEQYF. The CDR3 nucleotides are TGTGCCAGCAGCCCAATCCTCGGGGTTTCCTACGAGCAGTACTTC.

As regards this clone: Other DNA sequences in the same sample also yield this CDR3. The chain combines TRBV2 with TRBJ2-3; D not resolved. The CDR3 extends over 11 amino acids. The V and J ends lost 6 bases and 2 bases respectively, with 3 bases between them. The germline V gene encodes CDR1 SNHLY and CDR2 FYNNEI. CDR3 protein: CASSYTDTQYF. CDR3 in DNA: TGTGCCAGCAGCTACACAGATACGCAGTATTTT.

V is TRBV4-1 and J is TRBJ2-7; perhaps TRBD2 as D (5 bases). The CDR3 extends over 13 amino acids. Deletions cut 1 base from V and 7 bases from J, with 11 bases between. Germline V gene sequence: CDR1 MGHRA, CDR2 YSYEKL. CDR3 region: CASSQVLAGEQYF. DNA for the CDR3: TGCGCCAGCAGCCAAGTCCTGGCGGGTGAGCAGTACTTC.

The chain has TRBV19 and TRBJ2-3; D gene ambiguous. Germline CDR1 and CDR2: LNHDA and SQIVND (reference sequence). The CDR3 has 13 residues. Trimming removed 8 bases from V and 0 bases from J, with 9 bases in between. The CDR3 sequence is CASRAISTDTQYF. The CDR3 DNA reads TGTGCCAGTCGAGCGATTAGCACAGATACGCAGTATTTT.

This clone was seen a single time. The rearrangement joins TRBV11-3 to TRBJ2-1, with 7 bases fitting TRBD2. After removal of 5 bases from V and 0 bases from J, the junction contained 10 bases not matched to a gene. The CDR3 has 17 residues. Per germline, CDR1 SGHNT and CDR2 YENEEA. The chain's CDR3 is CASSPQGRGVSYNEQFF. The CDR3, as DNA: TGTGCCAGCAGCCCTCAAGGTCGGGGGGTCTCCTACAATGAGCAGTTCTTC.

V usage is TRBV4-3 and J usage is TRBJ2-2; 8 positions agree with TRBD2. V shed 1 base and J 4 bases; nucleotides not matched to a gene: 2. Germline V lookup: CDR1 LGHNA, CDR2 YSLEER. The CDR3 length is 15 residues. DNA for the CDR3: TGCGCCAGCAGCCAAGGGACTAGCAGCACCGGGGAGCTGTTTTTT. Protein: CASSQGTSSTGELFF.

This chain uses TRBV9 with TRBJ2-7; D is unresolved. Germline CDR1 and CDR2: SGDLS and YYNGEE. V was clipped by 3 bases and J by 3 bases, with 7 bases between them. The CDR3 consists of 12 residues. CDR3 nucleotides: TGTGCCAGCAGCGACAATCACTACGAGCAGTACTTC. As protein: CASSDNHYEQYF.

The chain uses TRBV28 and TRBJ1-5; 7 bases match TRBD1. The CDR3 extends over 17 amino acids. Germline trimming cut 6 bases from V and 4 bases from J; bases unmatched to any gene: 15. Germline V lookup: CDR1 MDHEN, CDR2 SYDVKM. DNA of the CDR3: TGTGCCAGCAGGCCAGGGGGGTTTCTACAGGGTAATCAGCCCCAGCATTTT. As protein: CASRPGGFLQGNQPQHF.